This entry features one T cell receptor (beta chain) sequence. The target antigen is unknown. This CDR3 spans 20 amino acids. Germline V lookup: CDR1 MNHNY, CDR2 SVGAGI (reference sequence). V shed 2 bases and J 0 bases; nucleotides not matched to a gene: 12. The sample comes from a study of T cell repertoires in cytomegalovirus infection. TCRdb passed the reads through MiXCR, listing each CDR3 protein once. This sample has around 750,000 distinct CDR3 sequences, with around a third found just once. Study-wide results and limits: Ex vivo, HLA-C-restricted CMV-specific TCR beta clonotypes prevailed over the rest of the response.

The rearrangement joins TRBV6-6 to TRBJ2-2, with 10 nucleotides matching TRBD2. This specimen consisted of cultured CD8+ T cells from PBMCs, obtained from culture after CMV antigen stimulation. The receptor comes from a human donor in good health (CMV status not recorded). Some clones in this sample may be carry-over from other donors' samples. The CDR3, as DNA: TGTGCCAGCAGTTACCTCGGGCTAGCGGGGGCCTACGCGAACACCGGGGAGCTGTTTTTT. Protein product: CASSYLGLAGAYANTGELFF.